This T cell receptor beta chain comes out of a study of T cells in Graves' hyperthyroidism and ophthalmopathy. Findings of the study overall: In the blood, most expanded thyroid clonotypes above 0.001 appeared as well.

This clonotype has a count of ten or more. Its specificity is not known. Stable Graves' hyperthyroidism denoted no ophthalmopathy progression over 18 months. PBMCs were derived from 10 ml fresh peripheral blood. Amplified regions were TCR beta CDR3 sequences from RNA transcripts. The primer set for the first-round RT-PCR of the TCR CDR3 was HTBI. Using its own MiXCR run on the multiplex PCR reads, TCRdb lists one record per CDR3 protein. Of about 300,000 distinct CDR3 sequences listed, roughly an eighth are singletons. V was pared by 1 base and J by 5 bases, with 5 bases between. CDR1 and CDR2 (germline): LGHDT, YNNKEL (reference sequence). The CDR3 runs to 12 residues.

The specimen sequenced was blood. The chain joins TRBV3-1 to TRBJ2-5; D is undetermined. The receptor's source is a woman aged 40 to 49 with Graves' hyperthyroidism. CDR3 sequence (DNA): TGTGCCAGCAGCCAAGTAGGCGAGACCCAGTACTTC. Translation: CASSQVGETQYF.